This T cell receptor beta chain was obtained from a study of T cell changes during pregnancy in multiple sclerosis. This table comes from immunoSEQ multiplex PCR, and its TCRdb copy is limited to in-frame clones, with some not included. Of 55,000 to 70,000 clones in the sample, 80% to 90% are singletons; the top ten hold 2.5% to 3%. The ends were cut back, 4 bases at V and 4 bases at J, with 13 bases in the middle. This CDR3 spans 14 amino acids. In germline, CDR1 is SSHAT, CDR2 FNYEAQ (reference sequence). Source: peripheral blood, taken in the first trimester of pregnancy. This sequence joins TRBV7-7 and TRBJ2-5; TRBD2 might be the D (6 bases). The sequence was collected from a female donor with multiple sclerosis, enrolled in a pregnancy study. CDR3 sequence (DNA): TGTGCCAGCAGCTCGGGACTTGGAGGAGAGACCCAGTACTTC. Translation gives CASSSGLGGETQYF.